Each of the 3 T cell receptor beta chains below was sequenced from the same sample in a study of blood T cell repertoires in COVID-19. Here immunoSEQ multiplex PCR was the method, and the copy in TCRdb shows in-frame clones only, minus some. This table holds approximately 120,000 clones, about 78% found once. The sample taken for sequencing was peripheral blood. The receptors stem from a human donor in a cohort sampled during active or convalescent COVID-19.

J is TRBJ2-1 and V is TRBV6-5, with 8 bases identical to TRBD2. Germline CDR1 MNHEY, CDR2 SVGAGI. CDR3 length: 15 residues. J gave up 6 bases and V 5 bases, and 9 bases lay outside the gene matches. In DNA, the CDR3 is TGTGCCAGCAGTCGAAGCGGGAGAGGTCCCAATGAGCAGTTCTTC. Encoded protein: CASSRSGRGPNEQFF.

The V call is TRBV7-9, the J call TRBJ1-2; TRBD1 matches at 9 bases. Trimming took 5 bases from V and 4 from J; bases not matched to a gene: 2. This CDR3 is 13 amino acids long. Germline-derived CDR1 and CDR2 are SEHNR and FQNEAQ (reference sequence). In nucleotides, the CDR3 is TGTGCCAGCAGCGAGACAGGGGGCTATGGCTACACCTTC. Its translation is CASSETGGYGYTF.

The chain recombines TRBV18 with TRBJ2-1, with 10 bases matching TRBD2. The V gene end was trimmed by 3 bases and the J gene end by 9 bases; junction bases not matched to a gene: 11. CDR3 size: 16 residues. Germline loops: CDR1 KGHSH, CDR2 LQKENI. The DNA of the CDR3 is TGTGCCAGCTCACCGAAGCGGGAGGGGAGTTTGAGTGAGCAGTTCTTC. The encoded protein is CASSPKREGSLSEQFF.